This T cell receptor beta chain was captured in a study of vaccination effects on CD4 cells after COVID-19. As for the study in general: Following the second dose by a median of 72 days, the post-vaccine samples were obtained.

As to this clone: Its antigen is not identified.

Expansion of antigen-specific CD4+ T cells with viral peptide pools was carried out by the ViraFEST assay before sequencing. Having been cultured for ten to eleven days, the cells underwent CD4+ T cell isolation. Either the mRNA-1273 or the BNT162b2 vaccine was given to participants as two doses. All vaccine recipients tested negative for nucleocapsid antibodies and had never contracted SARS-CoV-2 infection. TCRdb's copy holds only in-frame clones and misses some; the assay was immunoSEQ multiplex PCR. The sample shows just under 60,000 clones, about 78% of them seen only once. V was trimmed by 8 bases and J by 2 bases, leaving 7 bases between them. CDR3 length equals 11 residues. The germline CDR1 and CDR2 sequences are SQVTM and ANQGSEA. Overall study results and limits: Early post-infection timepoints were missing from the study, which also had few convalescent patients.

This clonotype was obtained from a human donor who received a COVID-19 vaccine. Sequencing used CD4+ T cells from PBMCs cultured with HCoV-OC43 spike peptides, obtained after COVID-19 vaccination. Stated subset: HCoV-OC43 spike overlapping peptide pool stimulation. The chain recombines TRBV29-1 with TRBJ1-3; D perhaps matches TRBD1 (6 bases). CDR3 DNA: TGCAGCCACAGGGCTGGAAACACCATATATTTT. Encoded protein: CSHRAGNTIYF.